The 20 T cell receptor beta chains below all came from one sample that was sequenced in a study of PD-L1 blockade in urothelial cancer. Libraries were prepared by immunoSEQ multiplex PCR; TCRdb keeps only in-frame clonotypes and omits some of them. The sample consists of 95,000 to 150,000 clones, 86% of them appearing once. Sample time point: peripheral blood 6 weeks after treatment start. The source was PBMCs, collected around atezolizumab (anti-PD-L1) treatment. Receptors were obtained from a middle-aged man with urothelial cancer.

The chain has TRBV19 and TRBJ2-3, with 9 positions matching TRBD1. The CDR3 consists of 21 residues. Per the germline V gene, CDR1 is LNHDA and CDR2 is SQIVND (reference sequence). V shed 4 bases and J 0 bases; nucleotides not matched to a gene: 20. Here the CDR3 reads CASSTKYRGLYSYSSTDTQYF. In DNA form, the CDR3 reads TGTGCCAGTAGTACAAAATACAGGGGGCTGTACTCATACTCTAGCACAGATACGCAGTATTTT. Together with reference TRBV19 and TRBJ2-3, the CDR3 gives the full variable domain: DGGITQSPKYLFRKEGQNVTLSCEQNLNHDAMYWYRQDPGQGLRLIYYSQIVNDFQKGDIAEGYSVSREKKESFPLTVTSAQKNPTAFYLCASSTKYRGLYSYSSTDTQYFGPGTRLTVL.

The sample holds one count of this clone. The rearrangement links TRBV7-8 to TRBJ2-5; 9 nucleotides match TRBD2. Per the germline V gene, CDR1 is SGHVS and CDR2 is FQNEAQ. Germline trimming cut 2 bases from V and 6 bases from J; bases unmatched to any gene: 4. The CDR3 is 14 residues long. In DNA form, the CDR3 reads TGTGCCAGCAGCTTACTAGCGGGGACTAAGACCCAGTACTTC. It specifies CASSLLAGTKTQYF.

V gene TRBV19 combines with J gene TRBJ2-1; the match to TRBD2 covers 11 bases. Germline lookup yields CDR1 LNHDA and CDR2 SQIVND (reference sequence). The CDR3 length is 16 residues. Germline trimming cut 3 bases from V and 4 bases from J; bases unmatched to any gene: 5. The DNA of the CDR3 is TGTGCCAGTAGTATTGAGATAGCGGGAGGGTACAATGAGCAGTTCTTC. Translating it yields CASSIEIAGGYNEQFF.

The chain uses TRBV18 and TRBJ2-6; D is perhaps TRBD1 (6 bases). The germline V gene encodes CDR1 KGHSH and CDR2 LQKENI. There are 17 residues in the CDR3. Trimming stripped 3 bases from V and 0 bases from J, with 12 bases between. The CDR3 DNA sequence: TGTGCCAGCTCACCCCAGGGGAGCTCCTCTGGGGCCAACGTCCTGACTTTC. Its protein is CASSPQGSSSGANVLTF.

This clone was detected ten times or more. This chain links TRBV28 with TRBJ1-2; 7 bases align to TRBD1. Trimming took 7 bases from V and 0 from J; bases not matched to a gene: 8. Germline assignment: CDR1 MDHEN and CDR2 SYDVKM. This CDR3 region has 15 residues. In DNA, the CDR3 is TGTGCCAGCACAGACAGGGAAAGAGCTAACTATGGCTACACCTTC. Translation: CASTDRERANYGYTF.

V and J are TRBV5-1 and TRBJ2-7; D may be TRBD1 (5 bases). There are 15 residues in the CDR3. The V gene lost 7 bases and the J gene lost 0 bases, with 17 bases spanning the gap. From germline, CDR1 is SGHRS and CDR2 YFSETQ. Written as DNA, the CDR3 is TGCGCCAGCTACAATCTTCCAGACAGCTCCTACGAGCAGTACTTC. It specifies CASYNLPDSSYEQYF.

The rearrangement links TRBV6-5 to TRBJ1-5; D possibly corresponds to TRBD1 (5 bases). The germline V gene encodes CDR1 MNHEY and CDR2 SVGAGI. The CDR3 spans 16 residues. V was clipped by 2 bases and J by 7 bases, with 18 bases between them. The CDR3 nucleotides read TGTGCCAGCAGTTACCCCCGACAGCCTTTGAGGCAGCCCCAGCATTTT. Translated: CASSYPRQPLRQPQHF.

The chain couples TRBV30 to TRBJ1-6; TRBD1 agrees at 12 bases. V shed 0 bases, J shed 7 bases, and the junction held 10 bases outside the gene matches. The germline V gene has CDR1 GTSNPN and CDR2 SVGIG (reference sequence). The CDR3 runs 18 residues. The CDR3 here is CAWSVGTGGVFLNSPLHF. The CDR3 DNA follows: TGTGCCTGGAGTGTCGGGACAGGGGGCGTCTTTTTGAATTCACCCCTCCACTTT.

This rearrangement joins TRBV28 to TRBJ2-7, with D hard to call. This CDR3 spans 12 amino acids. V gave up 6 bases and J gave up 6 bases, with 12 bases separating them. CDR1 and CDR2 (germline): MDHEN, SYDVKM. The CDR3, as DNA: TGTGCCAGCAGCCTTAAACCCGGCGAGCAGTACTTC. Encoded protein: CASSLKPGEQYF.

The chain joins TRBV7-8 to TRBJ1-6; weak D call: TRBD1 (5 bases). The V and J ends lost 1 base and 10 bases respectively, with 11 bases between them. The germline CDR1 and CDR2 sequences are SGHVS and FQNEAQ. The CDR3 is 14 amino acids. CDR3 DNA sequence: TGTGCCAGCAGCTTAGGTGGGCGGGGGTCACCCCTCCACTTT. Residues: CASSLGGRGSPLHF.

This rearrangement joins TRBV11-2 to TRBJ2-7; possibly TRBD2 for D (6 bases). V dropped 5 bases and J dropped 5 bases, with 19 bases sitting between them. This CDR3 comprises 15 residues. CDR1 and CDR2 (germline): SGHAT, FQNNGV. Here the CDR3 DNA reads TGTGCCAGCAGCCCTCCGGGACTCTTCACTCACGAGCAGTACTTC. This encodes CASSPPGLFTHEQYF.

V gene TRBV13 combines with J gene TRBJ2-7, with D possibly being TRBD2 (6 bases). The CDR3 is 15 amino acids. Germline CDR1 and CDR2: PRHDT and FYEKMQ (reference sequence). V was trimmed by 0 bases and J by 7 bases, leaving 16 bases between them. The CDR3 protein is CASSLGTGSSREQYF. The CDR3 DNA reads TGTGCCAGCAGCTTAGGGACCGGGAGCTCTCGGGAGCAGTACTTC.

This chain joins TRBV6-1 and TRBJ1-1; a weak D match, TRBD1 (6 bases). The V and J ends lost 3 bases and 4 bases respectively, with 12 bases between them. The CDR3 totals 14 residues. CDR1 and CDR2 (germline): MNHNS, SASEGT. CDR3 sequence (DNA): TGTGCCAGCAGTGAGCACAGGGTGGTCACTGAAGCTTTCTTT. Translation: CASSEHRVVTEAFF.

V and J are TRBV29-1 and TRBJ2-3, with 13 bases lining up with TRBD2. Germline V lookup: CDR1 SQVTM, CDR2 ANQGSEA. The CDR3 sequence is 16 residues long. Trimming at V came to 3 bases and at J to 2 bases, leaving 5 bases not matched to a gene. The CDR3 region is CSVDGGTSGNTDTQYF. Written as DNA, the CDR3 is TGCAGCGTTGACGGTGGGACTAGCGGGAACACAGATACGCAGTATTTT.

The gene calls are TRBV5-1 and TRBJ2-5; D gene unclear. V shed 1 base and J shed 4 bases, with 17 bases lying between them. Germline V gives CDR1 SGHRS, CDR2 YFSETQ. The CDR3 runs 16 residues. The CDR3 nucleotides read TGCGCCAGCAGCTTGTCCACGTCCGCAGGTCGAGAGACCCAGTACTTC. Its protein is CASSLSTSAGRETQYF.

This rearrangement joins TRBV19 to TRBJ2-7; tentatively, D is TRBD2 (5 bases). The CDR3 extends over 14 amino acids. Trimming took 2 bases from V and 2 from J, leaving 10 bases between them. Germline CDR1 reads LNHDA; CDR2 reads SQIVND (reference sequence). Here the CDR3 reads CASSISGRPYEQYF. The DNA of the CDR3 is TGTGCCAGTAGTATATCTGGGAGACCCTACGAGCAGTACTTC.

The chain combines TRBV5-6 with TRBJ1-2; no definite D call. With 6 bases removed from V and 2 bases from J, the gap between germline ends came to 14 bases. Germline V gene lookup returns CDR1 SGHDT and CDR2 YYEEEE. The CDR3 runs 14 residues. CDR3 loop: CASIGGRRNYGYTF. CDR3 bases: TGTGCCAGCATCGGAGGGCGACGGAACTATGGCTACACCTTC.

The chain is built from TRBV5-4 and TRBJ2-7; 8 nucleotides agree with TRBD1. J lost 7 bases, V lost 3 bases, and 9 bases had no gene match. This CDR3 spans 14 amino acids. CDR1 is SGHNT and CDR2 is YYREEE in the germline V gene (reference sequence). Here the CDR3 DNA reads TGTGCCAGCAGCTCAAGACAGGGGTTTGGGGAGCAGTACTTC. Translation: CASSSRQGFGEQYF.

V usage is TRBV27 and J usage is TRBJ1-6, with 9 bases lining up with TRBD1. Germline V lookup: CDR1 MNHEY, CDR2 SMNVEV (reference sequence). The CDR3 totals 16 residues. J was trimmed by 10 bases and V by 6 bases; bases with no gene match: 13. CDR3 nucleotide sequence: TGTGCCAGCAGATACGCGAACAGGGGGCAGGGCTCACCCCTCCACTTT. Amino acid sequence: CASRYANRGQGSPLHF.

The chain combines TRBV27 with TRBJ1-3; 9 bases fit TRBD1. Germline CDR1 reads MNHEY; CDR2 reads SMNVEV (reference sequence). The CDR3 has 15 residues. The V segment lost 6 bases and the J segment 0 bases; nucleotides outside the gene matches: 3. The CDR3 DNA sequence: TGTGCCAGCAGACAGACAGGGGGCTCTGGAAACACCATATATTTT. Protein: CASRQTGGSGNTIYF.